Listed below are T cell receptor beta chains from one sample, sequenced in a study of graft-versus-host responses after intestinal transplantation. Assay used: immunoSEQ multiplex PCR; TCRdb lists only in-frame clones, some missing. This sample has about 4,600 clones, with about 30% found just once. The source material was alloreactive CD4+ T cells from a mixed lymphocyte reaction culture, sampled before intestinal transplant. Receptors originate from a human patient who received an intestinal transplant. CDR3s include the opening cysteine and the closing phenylalanine or tryptophan. The order of the fields is clone size, J gene, V gene, D gene, CDR3 protein, CDR3 DNA. The D gene is left open where the match is weak. Some rows mark clone size as missing; the rest say once, few, many or name a class of expanded clone.

.,TRBJ2-1,TRBV29-1,TRBD2,CSVRGLAGGGEQFF,TGCAGCGTGCGGGGACTAGCGGGAGGCGGTGAGCAGTTCTTC
.,TRBJ2-1,TRBV6-1,TRBD2,CASRLAGGPYNEQFF,TGTGCCAGCAGGTTAGCGGGGGGCCCCTACAATGAGCAGTTCTTC
.,TRBJ1-6,TRBV6-5,TRBD1,CASSYYRGQNSPLHF,TGTGCCAGCAGTTACTACAGGGGGCAGAATTCACCCCTCCACTTT
.,TRBJ1-4,TRBV6-1,.,CASSDCPSLLVDNEKLFF,TGTGCCAGCAGTGACTGTCCAAGTCTCCTAGTCGACAATGAAAAACTGTTTTTT
.,TRBJ1-2,TRBV6-6,TRBD1,CASTPTGGNYGYTF,TGTGCCAGCACTCCGACAGGGGGAAACTATGGCTACACCTTC
medium-sized,TRBJ1-2,TRBV5-1,TRBD1,CASSSGQGAGYTF,TGCGCCAGCAGCTCGGGACAGGGAGCTGGCTACACCTTC
few,TRBJ2-5,TRBV7-3,.,CASSLGVRADETQYF,TGTGCCAGCAGCTTAGGCGTCAGGGCGGACGAGACCCAGTACTTC
.,TRBJ2-7,TRBV5-6,.,CASSLGRDEQYF,TGTGCCAGCAGCTTGGGCCGCGACGAGCAGTACTTC
.,TRBJ2-1,TRBV12-2,.,CASRLTRLAGDNEQFF,TGTGCAAGTCGCTTAACGCGACTAGCGGGGGACAATGAGCAGTTCTTC
.,TRBJ2-7,TRBV7-2,.,CASSSYYEQYF,TGTGCCAGCAGCTCTTACTACGAGCAGTACTTC
.,TRBJ2-1,TRBV5-6,TRBD2,CASSLALLAGGRNEQFF,TGTGCCAGCAGCTTGGCCCTACTAGCGGGGGGGCGGAATGAGCAGTTCTTC
.,TRBJ1-1,TRBV29-1,.,CSVVAGGKSGEAFF,TGCAGCGTTGTTGCTGGGGGGAAATCGGGTGAAGCTTTCTTT
.,TRBJ1-2,TRBV29-1,.,CSVPRGSYGYTF,TGCAGCGTTCCCAGGGGAAGCTATGGCTACACCTTC
.,TRBJ2-5,TRBV30,TRBD2,CAWSNPGLAGETQYF,TGTGCCTGGAGCAATCCGGGACTAGCGGGGGAGACCCAGTACTTC
few,TRBJ2-7,TRBV6-1,TRBD1,CASSSAGTGTYEQYF,TGTGCCAGCAGTTCGGCCGGGACAGGGACATACGAGCAGTACTTC
.,TRBJ1-2,TRBV5-1,TRBD1,CASSRGTGGNYGYTF,TGCGCCAGCAGCCGGGGGACAGGAGGGAACTATGGCTACACCTTC
.,TRBJ1-5,TRBV21-1,.,CASRLHWHHQPQHF,TGTGCCAGCAGGCTACATTGGCATCATCAGCCCCAGCATTTT
.,TRBJ2-1,TRBV10-2,.,CASSGGTPSYNEQFF,TGCGCCAGCAGTGGGGGGACACCCTCCTACAATGAGCAGTTCTTC
.,TRBJ2-2,TRBV7-9,TRBD2,CASSFLAGEDTGELFF,TGTGCCAGCAGCTTTCTAGCGGGAGAGGACACCGGGGAGCTGTTTTTT
few,TRBJ2-3,TRBV5-1,TRBD2,CASSLGGLAGASDTQYF,TGCGCCAGCAGCTTGGGAGGACTAGCGGGGGCTTCAGATACGCAGTATTTT
few,TRBJ2-6,TRBV27,.,CASSFRVSGANVLTF,TGTGCCAGCAGTTTCAGAGTCTCTGGGGCCAACGTCCTGACTTTC
few,TRBJ1-4,TRBV23-1,.,CASSQSVRGIKLFF,TGCGCCAGCAGTCAATCGGTAAGAGGGATCAAACTGTTTTTT
.,TRBJ1-6,TRBV6-6,TRBD1,CASSNRQGNNSPLHF,TGTGCCAGCAGTAACCGACAGGGGAATAATTCACCCCTCCACTTT
few,TRBJ2-2,TRBV7-2,.,CASSLYAPNTGELFF,TGTGCCAGCAGCTTATACGCCCCGAACACCGGGGAGCTGTTTTTT
few,TRBJ2-5,TRBV5-5,TRBD2,CASSLAGVETQYF,TGTGCCAGCAGCTTAGCGGGGGTAGAGACCCAGTACTTC
.,TRBJ2-3,TRBV7-9,.,CASSLSFGITTDTQYF,TGTGCCAGCAGCTTAAGTTTCGGGATTACCACAGATACGCAGTATTTT
few,TRBJ2-5,TRBV6-5,.,CASSERGTQYF,TGTGCCAGCAGTGAACGGGGGACCCAGTACTTC
medium-sized,TRBJ2-3,TRBV6-6,.,CASTFGGFTDTQYF,TGTGCCAGCACCTTCGGGGGTTTCACAGATACGCAGTATTTT
medium-sized,TRBJ2-7,TRBV28,TRBD2,CASSSTTSGVREQYF,TGTGCCAGCAGTTCCACGACTAGCGGGGTCCGCGAGCAGTACTTC
.,TRBJ2-2,TRBV6-5,.,CASSEIETGELFF,TGTGCCAGCAGTGAAATTGAGACCGGGGAGCTGTTTTTT